The T cell receptor (beta chain) described here comes from a study of response to subunit inactivated influenza vaccine. This clonotype was counted between two and nine times. Each CDR3 protein is one row after TCRdb ran MiXCR on the RT-PCR reads. The sample consists of about 540,000 distinct CDR3 sequences, approximately 22% of them appearing once. Germline lookup yields CDR1 MGHDK and CDR2 SYGVNS. The CDR3 totals 14 residues. V was trimmed by 6 bases and J by 7 bases, leaving 16 bases between them. This sample was shared with a second study, whose subject was T cells expressing NK-cell markers. That report adds: As the method of synthesis, 5'RACE template switching with UMIs yielded TCR beta cDNA.

The sequence was obtained from a man in his fifties or sixties who received an inactivated influenza vaccine. The material was CD4+ T cells sorted from PBMCs, obtained approximately 12 days after vaccination. The rearrangement links TRBV25-1 to TRBJ2-1; TRBD2 is a possible D gene (7 bases). CDR3 in DNA: TGTGCCAGCAGCGGCCGAGGGGGGGTAAATGAGCAGTTCTTC. Translating it yields CASSGRGGVNEQFF.